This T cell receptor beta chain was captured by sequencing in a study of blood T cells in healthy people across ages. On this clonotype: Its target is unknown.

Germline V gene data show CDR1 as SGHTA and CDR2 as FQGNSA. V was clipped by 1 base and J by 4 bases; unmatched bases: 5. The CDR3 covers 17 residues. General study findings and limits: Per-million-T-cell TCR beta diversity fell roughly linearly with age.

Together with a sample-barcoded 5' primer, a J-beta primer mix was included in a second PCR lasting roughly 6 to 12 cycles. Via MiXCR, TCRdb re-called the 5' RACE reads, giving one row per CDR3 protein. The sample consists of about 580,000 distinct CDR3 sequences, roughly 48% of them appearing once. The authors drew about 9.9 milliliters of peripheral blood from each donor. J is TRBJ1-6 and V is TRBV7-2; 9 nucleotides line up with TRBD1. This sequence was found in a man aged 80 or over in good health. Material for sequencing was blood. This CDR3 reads CASSLGGQGTYNSPLHF. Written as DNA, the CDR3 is TGTGCCAGCAGCTTAGGGGGACAGGGAACTTATAATTCACCCCTCCACTTT.